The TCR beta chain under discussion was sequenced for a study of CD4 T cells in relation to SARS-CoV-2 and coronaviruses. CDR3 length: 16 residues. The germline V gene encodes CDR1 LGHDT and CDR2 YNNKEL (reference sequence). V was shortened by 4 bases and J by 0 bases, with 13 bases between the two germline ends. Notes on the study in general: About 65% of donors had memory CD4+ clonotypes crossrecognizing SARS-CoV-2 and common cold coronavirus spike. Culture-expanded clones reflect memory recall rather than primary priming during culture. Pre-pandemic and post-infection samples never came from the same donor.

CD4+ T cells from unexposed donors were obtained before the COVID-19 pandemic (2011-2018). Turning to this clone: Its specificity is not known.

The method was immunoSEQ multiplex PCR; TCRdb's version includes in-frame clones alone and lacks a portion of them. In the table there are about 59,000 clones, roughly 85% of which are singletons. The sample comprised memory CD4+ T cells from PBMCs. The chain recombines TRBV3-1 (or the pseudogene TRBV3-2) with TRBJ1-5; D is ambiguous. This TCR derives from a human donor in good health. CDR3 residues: CASSPSTVYSNQPQHF. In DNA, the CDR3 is TGTGCCAGCAGCCCATCGACGGTTTATAGCAATCAGCCCCAGCATTTT.